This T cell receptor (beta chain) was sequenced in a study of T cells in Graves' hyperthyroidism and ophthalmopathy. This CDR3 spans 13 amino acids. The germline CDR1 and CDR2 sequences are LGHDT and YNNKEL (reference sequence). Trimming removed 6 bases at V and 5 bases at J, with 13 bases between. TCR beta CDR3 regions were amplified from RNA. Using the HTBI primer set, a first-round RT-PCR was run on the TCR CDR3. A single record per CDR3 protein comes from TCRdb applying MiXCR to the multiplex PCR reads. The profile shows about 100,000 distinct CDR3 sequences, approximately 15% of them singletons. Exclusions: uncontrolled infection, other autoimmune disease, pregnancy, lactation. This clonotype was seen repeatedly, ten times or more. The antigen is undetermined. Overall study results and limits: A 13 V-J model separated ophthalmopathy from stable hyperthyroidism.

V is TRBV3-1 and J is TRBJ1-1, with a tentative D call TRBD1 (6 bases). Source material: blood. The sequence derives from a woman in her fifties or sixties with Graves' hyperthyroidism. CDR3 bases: TGTGCCAGCAGGTCAGGAGGGGGGACTGAAGCTTTCTTT. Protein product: CASRSGGGTEAFF.